This paragraph covers one TCR beta chain sequence. Its antigen specificity is not known. Base-call qualities are not available, and no considerably larger clone is one nucleotide away. Trimming at the junction amounts to 0 bases on V and 3 bases on J, and the germline ends lie 3 bases apart. The CDR3, from cysteine to phenylalanine, totals 13 residues. Only the CDR3 portion is preserved as DNA: 39 bases, with reading frame beginning at the first base. The germline V gene (reference sequence) provides CDR1 MNHEY and CDR2 SMNVEV. This entry comes from a study of shared T cell receptors in the human thymus (dated by TCRdb to the early 2020s). Describing the broader study: The study examined how the human thymus generates shared, self-reactive T-cell receptor alpha chains.

Libraries were prepared through the immunoSEQ multiplex PCR assay. The clones in this table, taken by TCRdb from immuneACCESS, are in-frame only. Not every clone is retained; where verified, under half of the shortfall comes from an unresolved V gene, and the cause of the rest is unknown. In this sample the table shows hundreds of thousands of clones, 80% to 90% of which occur a single time. The top ten clones comprise 0.0094% of the sample. The data were also submitted as part of a second study, on human thymus T cells. That second report states: Immunologically healthy infants undergoing open corrective cardiac surgery for congenital heart defects in Finland were used as donors. Thymus tissue was collected as surgical resects that were removed during corrective cardiac surgery. Usage of V and J gene segments appeared to be biased in both the thymic and the peripheral blood repertoires. The related research reported highly overlapping thymic TCR repertoires among unrelated individuals. The study characterized TCR alpha and beta repertoires from fewer than 10 infant thymus samples and a few related peripheral blood samples. Donor ages ranging from roughly 6 to 244 days were recorded, and several male and two female infants were included in the cohort. After being mechanically released from the tissue, thymocytes were kept at -70 degrees C in pellets of roughly 9.5-31 million cells. A QIAsymphony instrument was used to extract genomic DNA from the frozen cell pellets. Using the immunoSEQ multiplex PCR assay, the TCRB and TCRAD loci were amplified from a standardized quantity of quality-controlled genomic DNA. The amplicons spanned the V(D)J region and were long enough to cover the CDR3 and allow V and J genes to be identified. Amplicon sequencing was performed on an Illumina platform through the commercial immunoSEQ service. Primer bias and sequencing errors were corrected as previously described, and TCRAD and TCRB definitions were based on the IMGT database. Analysis of the repertoires was done with immunoSEQ Analyzer 3.0 and VDJTools and included basic statistics, V/J segment usage, diversity estimates, rarefaction and pairwise overlap. Diversity was estimated using the Chao1, ChaoE, Efron-Thisted, Shannon and inverse Simpson indices, and was also estimated on datasets down-sampled to the size of the smallest sample. Repertoire overlap used strict matching of CDR3 nucleotide sequence, V gene and J gene, with Jaccard-based multidimensional scaling clustering. Thymus samples yielded on average roughly 810,000 unique TCRB clonotypes, compared with 70,000 to 85,000 from blood samples.

The chain uses TRBV27 and TRBJ1-5, with the D segment identity uncertain. The clonotype comes from a boy under two years old with a congenital heart defect. Donor details come from another sample of the same person, matched by shared clones. Sample: thymocytes. In nucleotide form, the sequence is TGTGCCAGCAGTTTATCCTACAATCAGCCCCAGCATTTT. Translated, it reads CASSLSYNQPQHF.